Detailed here is one TCR beta chain. The germline V gene encodes CDR1 LNHDA and CDR2 SQIVND (reference sequence). The length of the CDR3 is 15 residues. The V end lost 5 bases, the J end lost 0 bases, and 10 bases lay between the germline ends. The source of the sample is a study of blood T cell repertoires in COVID-19. On the study more broadly: Sites across the United States, Italy and Spain contributed samples from acute and convalescent COVID-19. T cells, B-cell-depleted T cells, or PBMCs supplied cDNA or gDNA.

Original processing notes: Reference gene primer amplification in the assay estimated nucleated cell counts. Sequenced by immunoSEQ multiplex PCR; TCRdb stores in-frame clones only, minus some. D and trimming come from the DNA, and the V and J calls and clone size come from that table. The sample lists around 50,000 clones, 70% to 90% occurring once. The sequence came from a human donor in a cohort sampled during active COVID-19. The specimen was peripheral blood. V gene TRBV19 combines with J gene TRBJ1-4, with D uncertain. The CDR3 spells CASSWRGATNEKLFF. The CDR3 nucleotides are TGTGCCAGTAGTTGGCGGGGAGCAACTAATGAAAAACTGTTTTTT.